What follows are 5 T cell receptor beta chains derived from one specimen sequenced in a study of blood T cell repertoires in COVID-19. Measured with immunoSEQ multiplex PCR; TCRdb has only the in-frame clones, and not every one. The table has roughly 480,000 clones, roughly 87% seen once. The specimen was peripheral blood. The receptors here all came from a man younger than 30 with COVID-19, enrolled during active disease.

The chain couples TRBV5-1 to TRBJ2-1, with 9 bases identical to TRBD2. Germline values: CDR1 SGHRS, CDR2 YFSETQ. Trimming cost V 2 bases and J 6 bases; bases outside gene matches: 9. CDR3 size: 16 residues. In DNA, the CDR3 is TGCGCCAGCAGCTTTAGCTCTGGCGGGGGGGGCAATGAGCAGTTCTTC. It is translated as CASSFSSGGGGNEQFF.

As concerns this clone: Other nucleotide sequences from this sample produce the same CDR3. CDR3: CAWSVGGGYTF. In DNA, the CDR3 is TGTGCCTGGAGTGTCGGCGGCGGCTACACCTTC. V and J are TRBV30 and TRBJ1-2; no clear D. There are 11 residues in the CDR3. Trimming removed 0 bases at V and 8 bases at J, with 7 bases between. Per the germline V gene, CDR1 is GTSNPN and CDR2 is SVGIG (reference sequence).

The chain uses TRBV5-1 and TRBJ1-2, with 8 bases aligning to TRBD1. Germline CDR1 and CDR2: SGHRS and YFSETQ. V lost 4 bases to trimming and J lost 8 bases; unmatched junction nucleotides: 10. This CDR3 comprises 14 residues. CDR3 loop: CASSGTTGVVGYTF. CDR3 coding DNA: TGCGCCAGCAGCGGTACGACAGGGGTAGTAGGCTACACCTTC.

This clone occurred once. V and J are TRBV27 and TRBJ1-1; no clear D. The CDR3 loop spans 15 amino acids. Germline values: CDR1 MNHEY, CDR2 SMNVEV (reference sequence). V lost 0 bases, J lost 5 bases, and 13 bases lay in between. The DNA of the CDR3 is TGTGCCAGCAGTTTATCTGATCGGGGTTGGACTGAAGCTTTCTTT. It specifies CASSLSDRGWTEAFF.

V is TRBV5-8 and J is TRBJ2-1; TRBD2 agrees at 8 bases. V trimming: 1 base; J trimming: 1 base; junction bases outside the gene matches: 10. This CDR3 has 18 amino acids. Per the germline V gene, CDR1 is SGHTS and CDR2 is YDEGEE. The CDR3 reads CASSLFAGGRGSYNEQFF. The CDR3 DNA reads as TGTGCCAGCAGCTTGTTTGCGGGAGGACGAGGTTCCTACAATGAGCAGTTCTTC. Filled out from reference TRBV5-8 and TRBJ2-1, the complete variable domain reads EAGVTQSPTHLIKTRGQQATLRCSPISGHTSVYWYQQALGLGLQFLLWYDEGEERNRGNFPPRFSGRQFPNYSSELNVNALELEDSALYLCASSLFAGGRGSYNEQFFGPGTRLTVL.